This T cell receptor beta chain appears in the sequencing data of a study of cytomegalovirus exposure and HLA in healthy donors. The PCR used 60 Vbeta and 13 Jbeta primers. The assay was immunoSEQ multiplex PCR, and TCRdb's table has in-frame clones only and misses some. The table lists some 110,000 clones, over 60% of them singletons, with roughly 5% in the top ten. With V trimmed by 7 bases and J by 4 bases, 6 bases remained unmatched. The CDR3 extends over 13 amino acids. Looked up from germline, CDR1 is SQVTM and CDR2 is ANQGSEA. Notes on this clone: Its antigen is undetermined.

Points from the study as a whole: Across all donors, roughly uniform sequencing depth was an assumption of the presence/absence analyses. Reportedly, fewer N-insertions than the approximately 700-donor mean appeared in an Asian-associated ancestry cluster in a later analysis. CMV serostatus was the only immune exposure information that was available. In an earlier analysis, about 87% or about 30%: the productive usage of most TCR beta V segments.

The rearrangement links TRBV29-1 to TRBJ2-3; 9 bases fit TRBD1. Sequencing used PBMCs. The source of this sequence is a man between 60 and 70 years old in good health and CMV-seropositive. CDR3 sequence: CSGRTGVPDTQYF. In nucleotides, the CDR3 is TGCAGCGGAAGGACAGGGGTCCCAGATACGCAGTATTTT.